The 11 T cell receptor beta chains below all came from one sample that was sequenced in a study of blood T cells in healthy people across ages. A J-beta primer mix and a sample-barcoded 5' primer were used in a second PCR of about 7 to 12 cycles. TCRdb ran MiXCR on the 5' RACE reads and lists one entry per CDR3 protein. The sample lists fewer than 950,000 distinct CDR3 sequences, approximately 55% occurring once. Sequenced material: blood. These receptor sequences come from a man aged 80 or over in good health.

The chain is built from TRBV27 and TRBJ2-5; 9 nucleotides align to TRBD1. The CDR3 sequence is 15 residues long. Germline assignment: CDR1 MNHEY and CDR2 SMNVEV (reference sequence). The junction had 15 bases not matched to a gene; V was cut back by 5 bases and J by 11 bases. The CDR3 DNA is TGTGCCAGCAGTAGCCCGGGACAGGGTAGCCATGAGCAGTACTTC. This translates into CASSSPGQGSHEQYF.

The chain uses TRBV12-5 and TRBJ2-4; 14 nucleotides agree with TRBD2. There are 19 residues in the CDR3. CDR1 and CDR2 from the germline V gene are LGHNT and FRNRAP. After removal of 1 base from V and 1 base from J, the junction contained 6 bases not matched to a gene. The CDR3, as DNA: TGTGCTAGTGGTTTGGGGGGACTAGCGGGAGAGCCCGCCAAAAACATTCAGTACTTC. This encodes CASGLGGLAGEPAKNIQYF.

CDR3 amino acids: CASSLTSAAGVVETQYF. The CDR3 nucleotides read TGCGCCAGCAGCTTGACCTCAGCGGCGGGGGTTGTAGAGACCCAGTACTTC. V is TRBV5-1 and J is TRBJ2-5, with TRBD2 matching over 7 bases. From germline, CDR1 is SGHRS and CDR2 YFSETQ. V shed 1 base, J shed 4 bases, and the junction held 13 bases outside the gene matches. This CDR3 comprises 17 residues.

The chain joins TRBV6-6 to TRBJ2-7, with 9 bases lining up with TRBD2. This CDR3 is built from 15 residues. Germline V CDR1 and CDR2: MNHNY, SVGAGI (reference sequence). Trimming at V came to 1 base and at J to 5 bases, leaving 6 bases not matched to a gene. In DNA form, the CDR3 reads TGTGCCAGCAGTTACTTTCTAGCGGGAATGAACGAGCAGTACTTC. Protein sequence: CASSYFLAGMNEQYF.

This clonotype has more than one count but fewer than ten. The V and J genes are TRBV7-3 and TRBJ2-1; 12 bases align to TRBD2. Germline CDR1 SGHTA, CDR2 FQGTGA. Trimming took 4 bases from V and 9 from J; bases not matched to a gene: 10. CDR3 length: 16 residues. The CDR3 nucleotides read TGTGCCAGCAGCTCCTCACTAGCGGGAGGTGGTGTTGAGCAGTTCTTC. Its protein is CASSSSLAGGGVEQFF.

V and J are TRBV20-1 and TRBJ2-1; 8 bases match TRBD1. The V gene end was trimmed by 3 bases and the J gene end by 5 bases; junction bases not matched to a gene: 9. The CDR3 runs to 15 residues. From germline, CDR1 is DFQATT and CDR2 SNEGSKA (reference sequence). The CDR3 sequence is CSASQGARENNEQFF. The CDR3 DNA reads TGCAGTGCTAGTCAGGGGGCTAGAGAGAACAATGAGCAGTTCTTC.

The chain is built from TRBV28 and TRBJ2-7; D assignment may be TRBD1 or TRBD2 (7 bases each). CDR1 is MDHEN and CDR2 is SYDVKM in the germline V gene. The CDR3 totals 14 residues. Trimming shortened V by 7 bases and J by 2 bases, and 15 bases separated the two germline ends. The CDR3 sequence: CASTNQGGTYEQYF. CDR3 DNA: TGTGCCAGCACAAATCAGGGGGGGACCTACGAGCAGTACTTC.

The chain is built from TRBV6-5 and TRBJ2-7; 8 nucleotides align to TRBD1. The CDR3 has 14 residues. Germline CDR1 and CDR2: MNHEY and SVGAGI. The trim removed 6 bases at V and 3 bases at J, leaving 7 bases unmatched. CDR3 region: CASRKDRDNYEQYF. In DNA, the CDR3 is TGTGCCAGCAGGAAGGACAGGGACAACTACGAGCAGTACTTC.

The rearrangement joins TRBV25-1 to TRBJ1-3, with D possibly TRBD1 on 5 matching bases. The CDR3 runs 13 residues. CDR1 is MGHDK and CDR2 is SYGVNS in the germline V gene. Trimming left V 8 bases short and J 0 bases short, with 8 bases between. The CDR3, as DNA: TGTGCCAGCTCAGGGAGCTCTGGAAACACCATATATTTT. It codes for CASSGSSGNTIYF.

V usage is TRBV6-6 and J usage is TRBJ1-4, with TRBD1 matching over 8 bases. The V segment lost 6 bases and the J segment 10 bases; nucleotides outside the gene matches: 7. This CDR3 spans 13 amino acids. Germline V gene lookup returns CDR1 MNHNY and CDR2 SVGAGI (reference sequence). CDR3 sequence (DNA): TGTGCCAGCAGAAATGGACAGGGCGGAAAACTGTTTTTT. Translating gives CASRNGQGGKLFF.

The chain joins TRBV20-1 to TRBJ2-7, with 7 bases fitting TRBD1. Germline lookup yields CDR1 DFQATT and CDR2 SNEGSKA (reference sequence). V shed 5 bases and J 0 bases; nucleotides not matched to a gene: 7. This CDR3 has 14 amino acids. The CDR3 loop reads CSAAKTGSSYEQYF. DNA for the CDR3: TGCAGTGCTGCTAAGACAGGGAGCTCCTACGAGCAGTACTTC.